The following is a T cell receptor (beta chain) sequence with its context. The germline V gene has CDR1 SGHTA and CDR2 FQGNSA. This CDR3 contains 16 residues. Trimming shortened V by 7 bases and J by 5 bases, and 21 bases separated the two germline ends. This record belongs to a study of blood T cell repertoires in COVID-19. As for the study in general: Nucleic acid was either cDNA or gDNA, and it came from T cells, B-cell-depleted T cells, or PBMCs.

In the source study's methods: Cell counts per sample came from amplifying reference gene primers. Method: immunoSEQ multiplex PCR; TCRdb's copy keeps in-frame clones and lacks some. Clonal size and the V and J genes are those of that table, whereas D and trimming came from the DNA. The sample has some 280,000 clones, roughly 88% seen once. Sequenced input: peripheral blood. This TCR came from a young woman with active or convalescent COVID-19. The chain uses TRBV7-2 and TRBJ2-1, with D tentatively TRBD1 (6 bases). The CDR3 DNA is TGTGCCAGCACCTTGGGGGCCGGGGCTAACCACAATGAGCAGTTCTTC. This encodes CASTLGAGANHNEQFF.